These T cell receptor beta chains were read from a single sample in a study of shared clonotypes between healthy human individuals. Here immunoSEQ multiplex PCR was the method, and the copy in TCRdb shows in-frame clones only, minus some. This table has 650,000 to 800,000 clones, about 92% appearing once. The sequencing sample was made of naive CD8+ T cells sorted from blood. The receptors come from a man between 25 and 39 years old in good health. The CDR3 runs from the conserved cysteine through the conserved F or W. Fields, in order: J gene, V gene, D gene, clone size, CDR3 length, CDR3 protein, CDR3 DNA. D genes are given only for firm matches. Not all rows give a size; the values are once, few, many and, for expanded clones, a class.

j_call: TRBJ2-5; v_call: TRBV19; d_call: -; clone_size: -; cdr3_length: 13; cdr3_aa: CASSMDTPETQYF; cdr3_nt: TGTGCCAGTAGTATGGACACACCAGAGACCCAGTACTTC
j_call: TRBJ1-1; v_call: TRBV25-1; d_call: -; clone_size: -; cdr3_length: 15; cdr3_aa: CASRETGNSNTEAFF; cdr3_nt: TGTGCCAGCAGGGAAACAGGGAACTCGAACACTGAAGCTTTCTTT
j_call: TRBJ2-1; v_call: TRBV5-6; d_call: TRBD2; clone_size: -; cdr3_length: 16; cdr3_aa: CASSLGTSGPYNEQFF; cdr3_nt: TGTGCCAGCAGCTTGGGGACTAGCGGGCCCTACAATGAGCAGTTCTTC
j_call: TRBJ2-7; v_call: TRBV4-2; d_call: -; clone_size: -; cdr3_length: 14; cdr3_aa: CASSQEKTAYEQYF; cdr3_nt: TGTGCCAGCAGCCAAGAAAAGACCGCCTACGAGCAGTACTTC
j_call: TRBJ1-5; v_call: TRBV6-4; d_call: -; clone_size: -; cdr3_length: 15; cdr3_aa: CASRKDTSAGQPQHF; cdr3_nt: TGTGCCAGCAGGAAGGACACCTCGGCGGGTCAGCCCCAGCATTTT
j_call: TRBJ2-2; v_call: TRBV13; d_call: -; clone_size: -; cdr3_length: 16; cdr3_aa: CASSSSQGLGTGELFF; cdr3_nt: TGTGCCAGCAGCTCCTCGCAGGGGCTGGGGACCGGGGAGCTGTTTTTT
j_call: TRBJ1-1; v_call: TRBV2; d_call: -; clone_size: -; cdr3_length: 15; cdr3_aa: CASSERAGANTEAFF; cdr3_nt: TGTGCCAGCAGTGAACGGGCCGGGGCGAACACTGAAGCTTTCTTT
j_call: TRBJ2-3; v_call: TRBV27; d_call: TRBD2; clone_size: -; cdr3_length: 12; cdr3_aa: CASRGLADTQYF; cdr3_nt: TGTGCCAGCAGAGGACTAGCCGATACGCAGTATTTT
j_call: TRBJ2-1; v_call: TRBV28; d_call: -; clone_size: -; cdr3_length: 13; cdr3_aa: CASSQGGAYEQFF; cdr3_nt: TGTGCCAGCAGCCAGGGGGGGGCTTATGAGCAGTTCTTC
j_call: TRBJ2-5; v_call: TRBV27; d_call: -; clone_size: once; cdr3_length: 15; cdr3_aa: CASSPRDRFGETQYF; cdr3_nt: TGTGCCAGCAGTCCCCGGGACCGATTTGGCGAGACCCAGTACTTC
j_call: TRBJ1-2; v_call: TRBV4-1; d_call: -; clone_size: -; cdr3_length: 18; cdr3_aa: CASSQGPFGGAIPEGYTF; cdr3_nt: TGCGCCAGCAGCCAAGGACCCTTTGGGGGCGCGATTCCGGAGGGCTACACCTTC
j_call: TRBJ1-3; v_call: TRBV9; d_call: -; clone_size: -; cdr3_length: 14; cdr3_aa: CASSVVGDGNTIYF; cdr3_nt: TGTGCCAGCAGCGTAGTAGGGGATGGAAACACCATATATTTT
j_call: TRBJ2-3; v_call: TRBV10-1; d_call: -; clone_size: -; cdr3_length: 13; cdr3_aa: CASSGSETDTQYF; cdr3_nt: TGCGCCAGCAGTGGGTCAGAGACAGATACGCAGTATTTT
j_call: TRBJ2-3; v_call: TRBV4-1; d_call: -; clone_size: -; cdr3_length: 19; cdr3_aa: CASSQDVFTDHKITDTQYF; cdr3_nt: TGCGCCAGCAGCCAAGACGTTTTTACGGACCACAAGATTACAGATACGCAGTATTTT
j_call: TRBJ2-7; v_call: TRBV5-1; d_call: TRBD1; clone_size: -; cdr3_length: 16; cdr3_aa: CASSLGQGRWDYEQYF; cdr3_nt: TGCGCCAGCAGCTTGGGACAGGGAAGATGGGACTACGAGCAGTACTTC
j_call: TRBJ2-7; v_call: TRBV9; d_call: TRBD2; clone_size: -; cdr3_length: 17; cdr3_aa: CASSVGVAGGLSYEQYF; cdr3_nt: TGTGCCAGCAGCGTAGGGGTGGCGGGAGGGCTTTCGTACGAGCAGTACTTC
j_call: TRBJ2-1; v_call: TRBV5-6; d_call: TRBD2; clone_size: -; cdr3_length: 18; cdr3_aa: CASSLVSGRLAGDYEQFF; cdr3_nt: TGTGCCAGCAGCTTGGTCTCGGGTCGACTAGCGGGAGACTATGAGCAGTTCTTC
j_call: TRBJ2-1; v_call: TRBV15; d_call: TRBD2; clone_size: -; cdr3_length: 17; cdr3_aa: CATSRDLLAIPYNEQFF; cdr3_nt: TGTGCCACCAGCAGGGATTTACTAGCGATCCCCTACAATGAGCAGTTCTTC
j_call: TRBJ1-1; v_call: TRBV14; d_call: -; clone_size: -; cdr3_length: 17; cdr3_aa: CASGTRGGVRMNTEAFF; cdr3_nt: TGTGCCAGCGGAACTCGGGGCGGGGTTCGAATGAACACTGAAGCTTTCTTT
j_call: TRBJ1-1; v_call: TRBV7-2; d_call: -; clone_size: -; cdr3_length: 14; cdr3_aa: CASSLPGMNTEAFF; cdr3_nt: TGTGCCAGCAGCTTACCCGGAATGAACACTGAAGCTTTCTTT
j_call: TRBJ2-1; v_call: TRBV28; d_call: TRBD2; clone_size: -; cdr3_length: 16; cdr3_aa: CASSLLSGNPYNEQFF; cdr3_nt: TGTGCCAGCAGTTTGCTTAGCGGGAATCCGTACAATGAGCAGTTCTTC
j_call: TRBJ2-1; v_call: TRBV12-5; d_call: -; clone_size: -; cdr3_length: 12; cdr3_aa: CASGLGGSEQFF; cdr3_nt: TGTGCTAGTGGTTTGGGTGGCAGTGAGCAGTTCTTC
j_call: TRBJ1-1; v_call: TRBV10-1; d_call: -; clone_size: once; cdr3_length: 16; cdr3_aa: CASSDSKQPPHTEAFF; cdr3_nt: TGCGCCAGCAGTGATTCTAAACAGCCCCCGCACACTGAAGCTTTCTTT
j_call: TRBJ1-1; v_call: TRBV5-1; d_call: -; clone_size: -; cdr3_length: 13; cdr3_aa: CASSLGLNTEAFF; cdr3_nt: TGCGCCAGCAGCTTGGGACTGAACACTGAAGCTTTCTTT
j_call: TRBJ2-3; v_call: TRBV7-9; d_call: TRBD2; clone_size: -; cdr3_length: 15; cdr3_aa: CASSSLAGGTDTQYF; cdr3_nt: TGTGCCAGCAGCTCACTAGCGGGGGGCACAGATACGCAGTATTTT
j_call: TRBJ2-3; v_call: TRBV9; d_call: TRBD2; clone_size: -; cdr3_length: 15; cdr3_aa: CASSPGLAVTDTQYF; cdr3_nt: TGTGCCAGCAGCCCGGGACTAGCGGTCACAGATACGCAGTATTTT
j_call: TRBJ2-7; v_call: TRBV15; d_call: -; clone_size: once; cdr3_length: 14; cdr3_aa: CATSRGDTSYEQYF; cdr3_nt: TGTGCCACCAGCAGAGGGGACACCTCCTACGAGCAGTACTTC
j_call: TRBJ1-2; v_call: TRBV2; d_call: -; clone_size: -; cdr3_length: 11; cdr3_aa: CASLGMVDYTF; cdr3_nt: TGTGCCAGCTTGGGGATGGTCGACTACACCTTC
j_call: TRBJ2-7; v_call: TRBV18; d_call: TRBD2; clone_size: -; cdr3_length: 14; cdr3_aa: CASSPPAGVYEQYF; cdr3_nt: TGTGCCAGCTCACCGCCCGCGGGAGTCTACGAGCAGTACTTC
j_call: TRBJ2-7; v_call: TRBV29-1; d_call: -; clone_size: -; cdr3_length: 13; cdr3_aa: CSVDSGVGYEQYF; cdr3_nt: TGCAGCGTTGATTCGGGAGTGGGCTACGAGCAGTACTTC
j_call: TRBJ1-1; v_call: TRBV27; d_call: -; clone_size: -; cdr3_length: 14; cdr3_aa: CASSLSSGGTEAFF; cdr3_nt: TGTGCCAGCAGTTTATCATCCGGGGGCACTGAAGCTTTCTTT
j_call: TRBJ2-1; v_call: TRBV10-2; d_call: -; clone_size: -; cdr3_length: 12; cdr3_aa: CASRTGTVEQFF; cdr3_nt: TGCGCCAGCAGAACCGGGACTGTTGAGCAGTTCTTC
j_call: TRBJ1-1; v_call: TRBV15; d_call: -; clone_size: -; cdr3_length: 14; cdr3_aa: CATSQGTQNTEAFF; cdr3_nt: TGTGCCACCAGCCAAGGGACACAGAACACTGAAGCTTTCTTT
j_call: TRBJ2-7; v_call: TRBV7-2; d_call: -; clone_size: many; cdr3_length: 17; cdr3_aa: CASSPTGLGVLGYEQYF; cdr3_nt: TGTGCCAGCAGCCCCACAGGGTTAGGGGTGTTGGGCTACGAGCAGTACTTC
j_call: TRBJ1-3; v_call: TRBV6-4; d_call: -; clone_size: -; cdr3_length: 14; cdr3_aa: CARHGQSSGNTIYF; cdr3_nt: TGTGCCCGCCACGGACAGAGCTCTGGAAACACCATATATTTT
j_call: TRBJ1-5; v_call: TRBV4-1; d_call: -; clone_size: -; cdr3_length: 14; cdr3_aa: CASSQARGNQPQHF; cdr3_nt: TGCGCCAGCAGCCAAGCACGCGGGAATCAGCCCCAGCATTTT
j_call: TRBJ2-7; v_call: TRBV29-1; d_call: TRBD1; clone_size: few; cdr3_length: 16; cdr3_aa: CSVEDRGGGGPYEQYF; cdr3_nt: TGCAGCGTTGAGGACAGGGGAGGTGGGGGACCCTACGAGCAGTACTTC
j_call: TRBJ2-7; v_call: TRBV7-2; d_call: -; clone_size: -; cdr3_length: 14; cdr3_aa: CASSLVVSGGEQYF; cdr3_nt: TGTGCCAGCAGCTTAGTAGTCTCGGGCGGGGAGCAGTACTTC
j_call: TRBJ2-7; v_call: TRBV29-1; d_call: -; clone_size: once; cdr3_length: 13; cdr3_aa: CSVGEQGPYEQYF; cdr3_nt: TGCAGCGTTGGGGAACAGGGTCCCTACGAGCAGTACTTC
j_call: TRBJ2-7; v_call: TRBV6-4; d_call: TRBD1; clone_size: -; cdr3_length: 10; cdr3_aa: CASLGQGRIF; cdr3_nt: TGTGCCAGCCTAGGACAGGGAAGGATCTTC
j_call: TRBJ2-4; v_call: TRBV14; d_call: -; clone_size: -; cdr3_length: 17; cdr3_aa: CASSQGIQSVAKNIQYF; cdr3_nt: TGTGCCAGCAGCCAAGGTATTCAAAGCGTGGCCAAAAACATTCAGTACTTC
j_call: TRBJ2-1; v_call: TRBV28; d_call: TRBD2; clone_size: -; cdr3_length: 16; cdr3_aa: CASSFHWTSGSNEQFF; cdr3_nt: TGTGCCAGCAGTTTCCATTGGACTAGCGGGAGTAATGAGCAGTTCTTC
j_call: TRBJ2-3; v_call: TRBV4-1; d_call: TRBD2; clone_size: -; cdr3_length: 19; cdr3_aa: CASSQAGTSGRVETDTQYF; cdr3_nt: TGCGCCAGCAGCCAAGCCGGGACTAGCGGGAGGGTCGAGACAGATACGCAGTATTTT
j_call: TRBJ2-5; v_call: TRBV7-9; d_call: -; clone_size: -; cdr3_length: 16; cdr3_aa: CASRKITGGPQETQYF; cdr3_nt: TGTGCCAGCAGGAAGATAACCGGGGGCCCCCAAGAGACCCAGTACTTC
j_call: TRBJ2-1; v_call: TRBV29-1; d_call: TRBD2; clone_size: -; cdr3_length: 14; cdr3_aa: CSVETSGTFNEQFF; cdr3_nt: TGCAGCGTTGAAACTAGCGGGACCTTCAATGAGCAGTTCTTC
j_call: TRBJ2-2; v_call: TRBV7-9; d_call: -; clone_size: -; cdr3_length: 16; cdr3_aa: CASSSVRGMNTGELFF; cdr3_nt: TGTGCCAGCAGCTCCGTCAGAGGGATGAACACCGGGGAGCTGTTTTTT
j_call: TRBJ2-3; v_call: TRBV9; d_call: TRBD2; clone_size: -; cdr3_length: 17; cdr3_aa: CASSVNPAGAGADTQYF; cdr3_nt: TGTGCCAGCAGCGTTAATCCAGCGGGAGCCGGCGCAGATACGCAGTATTTT
j_call: TRBJ2-1; v_call: TRBV7-9; d_call: TRBD2; clone_size: -; cdr3_length: 17; cdr3_aa: CASSLASAGGTHNEQFF; cdr3_nt: TGTGCCAGCAGCTTAGCGTCAGCGGGAGGGACCCACAATGAGCAGTTCTTC
j_call: TRBJ2-2; v_call: TRBV4-1; d_call: -; clone_size: -; cdr3_length: 15; cdr3_aa: CASSQVSTNTGELFF; cdr3_nt: TGCGCCAGCAGCCAAGTATCCACTAACACCGGGGAGCTGTTTTTT
j_call: TRBJ2-5; v_call: TRBV29-1; d_call: -; clone_size: -; cdr3_length: 24; cdr3_aa: CSVENEVVSARLTDPDTPQRTQYF; cdr3_nt: TGCAGCGTTGAAAATGAGGTGGTATCCGCCCGGTTAACGGATCCGGACACCCCTCAGAGAACCCAGTACTTC
j_call: TRBJ2-1; v_call: TRBV7-2; d_call: TRBD2; clone_size: -; cdr3_length: 16; cdr3_aa: CASSWSSGSSYNEQFF; cdr3_nt: TGTGCCAGCAGCTGGTCTAGCGGGAGCTCCTACAATGAGCAGTTCTTC
j_call: TRBJ2-7; v_call: TRBV6-6; d_call: -; clone_size: -; cdr3_length: 15; cdr3_aa: CASSSIRDNSYEQYF; cdr3_nt: TGTGCCAGCAGTTCTATCCGGGACAACTCCTACGAGCAGTACTTC
j_call: TRBJ2-7; v_call: TRBV7-9; d_call: -; clone_size: -; cdr3_length: 12; cdr3_aa: CASSLGDYEQYF; cdr3_nt: TGTGCCAGCAGCTTAGGGGACTACGAGCAGTACTTC
j_call: TRBJ2-7; v_call: TRBV2; d_call: -; clone_size: -; cdr3_length: 12; cdr3_aa: CASRGGYYEQYF; cdr3_nt: TGTGCCAGCAGAGGGGGTTACTACGAGCAGTACTTC
j_call: TRBJ2-1; v_call: TRBV7-9; d_call: -; clone_size: few; cdr3_length: 13; cdr3_aa: CASSFVWAIEQFF; cdr3_nt: TGTGCCAGCAGCTTCGTATGGGCAATAGAGCAGTTCTTC
j_call: TRBJ2-1; v_call: TRBV9; d_call: -; clone_size: once; cdr3_length: 14; cdr3_aa: CASSVDGTYNEQFF; cdr3_nt: TGTGCCAGCAGCGTAGACGGGACCTACAATGAGCAGTTCTTC
j_call: TRBJ2-7; v_call: TRBV10-3; d_call: TRBD2; clone_size: -; cdr3_length: 13; cdr3_aa: CAIRGDLSYEQYF; cdr3_nt: TGTGCCATCCGGGGGGACCTCTCCTACGAGCAGTACTTC
j_call: TRBJ1-1; v_call: TRBV4-1; d_call: -; clone_size: few; cdr3_length: 15; cdr3_aa: CASSQDSGPNTEAFF; cdr3_nt: TGCGCCAGCAGCCAAGATTCCGGGCCGAACACTGAAGCTTTCTTT
j_call: TRBJ2-2; v_call: TRBV4-3; d_call: -; clone_size: few; cdr3_length: 14; cdr3_aa: CASSLELRAGELFF; cdr3_nt: TGCGCCAGCAGCCTCGAGTTGCGTGCCGGGGAGCTGTTTTTT
j_call: TRBJ2-1; v_call: TRBV4-1; d_call: -; clone_size: -; cdr3_length: 14; cdr3_aa: CASSPVQLDNEQFF; cdr3_nt: TGCGCCAGCAGCCCCGTTCAGCTTGACAATGAGCAGTTCTTC